A selection of T cell receptor beta chains follows, all from one sample in a study of shared clonotypes between healthy human individuals. The method was immunoSEQ multiplex PCR; TCRdb's version includes in-frame clones alone and lacks a portion of them. Of over 2,000,000 clones listed, around 95% are singletons. The sample consisted of naive CD8+ T cells from PBMCs. Source of these receptors: a young man in good health. Some clones in this sample may be carry-over from other donors' samples. Both conserved end residues are part of each CDR3. A D gene is named only where the DNA matches it firmly. Clone size appears in some rows only: once, few, many, or a class for an expanded clone.

>TRBD2|NA|TRBV27|TRBJ2-1
CASKDSGRAYEQFF
TGTGCCAGCAAGGATAGCGGGAGGGCATATGAGCAGTTCTTC
>TRBD1|few|TRBV6-6|TRBJ1-5
CASSRGQGDDQPQHF
TGTGCCAGCAGTAGGGGACAGGGTGACGATCAGCCCCAGCATTTT
>NA|NA|TRBV11-2|TRBJ1-1
CASSETGKNTEAFF
TGTGCCAGCAGCGAGACAGGAAAGAACACTGAAGCTTTCTTT
>NA|NA|TRBV5-6|TRBJ1-4
CASSPSINEKLFF
TGTGCCAGCAGCCCCTCGATTAATGAAAAACTGTTTTTT
>NA|NA|TRBV25-1|TRBJ2-7
CASSESHRDEQYF
TGTGCCAGCAGTGAATCACACAGGGACGAGCAGTACTTC
>NA|NA|TRBV4-2|TRBJ2-7
CASSQGRVDRRAYEQYF
TGTGCCAGCAGCCAGGGGAGGGTAGACAGGCGAGCCTACGAGCAGTACTTC
>NA|NA|TRBV27|TRBJ1-5
CASSTDGYQPQHF
TGTGCCAGCTCGACCGACGGCTATCAGCCCCAGCATTTT
>NA|NA|TRBV4-1|TRBJ2-1
CASSQDTTYNEQFF
TGCGCCAGCAGCCAAGATACTACCTACAATGAGCAGTTCTTC
>NA|NA|TRBV7-8|TRBJ1-4
CASSPMGEKLFF
TGTGCCAGCAGCCCCATGGGTGAAAAACTGTTTTTT
>TRBD1|NA|TRBV5-4|TRBJ2-7
CASSPVDRGDPNEQYF
TGTGCCAGCAGCCCTGTGGACAGGGGGGATCCGAACGAGCAGTACTTC
>TRBD1|NA|TRBV7-8|TRBJ1-2
CASSLSPRGPLNYGYTF
TGTGCCAGCAGCTTATCACCCAGGGGGCCCTTGAACTATGGCTACACCTTC
>TRBD1|NA|TRBV19|TRBJ1-2
CASSIDLRTGGIGYTF
TGTGCCAGTAGTATAGATCTTCGGACAGGGGGTATCGGCTACACCTTC
>TRBD2|NA|TRBV10-3|TRBJ2-3
CAISESGLAGTSDTQYF
TGTGCCATCAGTGAGTCGGGACTAGCGGGAACGTCGGATACGCAGTATTTT
>TRBD2|NA|TRBV14|TRBJ2-3
CASSPGTSGPPDTQYF
TGTGCCAGCAGCCCCGGGACTAGTGGGCCCCCAGATACGCAGTATTTT
>TRBD2|NA|TRBV19|TRBJ2-5
CASSILGLAGGETQYF
TGTGCCAGTAGTATCCTAGGACTAGCGGGTGGAGAGACCCAGTACTTC
>NA|once|TRBV5-6|TRBJ1-5
CAGSLQGGQPQHF
TGTGCCGGCAGCTTGCAGGGCGGTCAGCCCCAGCATTTT
>NA|NA|TRBV6-6|TRBJ2-2
CASRTGGSNTGELFF
TGTGCCAGCAGGACGGGCGGGTCGAACACCGGGGAGCTGTTTTTT
>NA|NA|TRBV6-1|TRBJ1-2
CASSGGQPPTF
TGTGCCAGCAGTGGTGGGCAGCCGCCCACCTTC
>NA|NA|TRBV27|TRBJ1-4
CASSFDSTNEKLFF
TGTGCCAGCAGTTTTGACAGTACTAATGAAAAACTGTTTTTT
>TRBD2|NA|TRBV4-1|TRBJ2-2
CASSQARGGYTGELFF
TGCGCCAGCAGCCAAGCGCGCGGGGGATACACCGGGGAGCTGTTTTTT
>NA|once|TRBV7-9|TRBJ2-1
CASSPVGYEQFF
TGTGCCAGCAGCCCAGTCGGGTATGAGCAGTTCTTC
>TRBD2|NA|TRBV27|TRBJ2-6
CASSPKIGLGSGANVLTF
TGTGCCAGCAGTCCCAAGATCGGACTAGGATCTGGGGCCAACGTCCTGACTTTC
>NA|NA|TRBV4-3|TRBJ2-7
CASSQVFAGNYEQYF
TGCGCCAGCAGCCAAGTCTTTGCGGGCAACTACGAGCAGTACTTC
>NA|once|TRBV5-4|TRBJ2-7
CASSPDGTAGQPYEQYF
TGTGCCAGCAGCCCCGACGGCACAGCGGGCCAACCCTACGAGCAGTACTTC
>NA|NA|TRBV11-2|TRBJ2-7
CASSLASGHAYEQYF
TGTGCCAGCAGCTTAGCCAGCGGCCACGCCTACGAGCAGTACTTC
>NA|NA|TRBV27|TRBJ2-7
CASSGSTYEQYF
TGTGCCAGCAGTGGGAGTACCTACGAGCAGTACTTC
>NA|NA|TRBV28|TRBJ2-1
CASSPQGDRLPYNEQFF
TGTGCCAGCAGTCCCCAAGGTGACAGACTCCCTTACAATGAGCAGTTCTTC
>NA|NA|TRBV30|TRBJ2-7
CAWSPGNYEQYF
TGTGCCTGGAGCCCAGGCAACTACGAGCAGTACTTC
>TRBD1|NA|TRBV27|TRBJ2-5
CASRPDRGQETQYF
TGTGCCAGCCGCCCGGACAGGGGGCAAGAGACCCAGTACTTC
>NA|once|TRBV9|TRBJ2-3
CASSAPVGQFTDTQYF
TGTGCCAGCAGCGCCCCTGTTGGACAGTTCACAGATACGCAGTATTTT
>NA|once|TRBV29-1|TRBJ2-2
CSVEWGGELFF
TGCAGCGTTGAATGGGGCGGGGAGCTGTTTTTT
>NA|NA|TRBV28|TRBJ2-7
CASSHRGAQGSYEQYF
TGTGCCAGCAGTCACAGAGGAGCTCAGGGTAGCTACGAGCAGTACTTC
>NA|NA|TRBV30|TRBJ2-1
CAWGPFAGFYNEQFF
TGTGCCTGGGGGCCCTTTGCGGGATTCTACAATGAGCAGTTCTTC
>TRBD2|NA|TRBV12-5|TRBJ2-1
CATQGSGNNEQFF
TGTGCTACCCAAGGGAGCGGGAACAATGAGCAGTTCTTC
>NA|NA|TRBV9|TRBJ2-1
CASSASPGPPPREQFF
TGTGCCAGCAGCGCATCCCCCGGACCTCCCCCCAGGGAGCAGTTCTTC
>NA|NA|TRBV4-1|TRBJ2-7
CASSQEPGQTYEQYF
TGCGCCAGCAGCCAAGAACCCGGGCAAACCTACGAGCAGTACTTC
>NA|NA|TRBV6-6|TRBJ1-1
CASSYSTENTEAFF
TGTGCCAGCAGTTACTCGACGGAGAACACTGAAGCTTTCTTT
>TRBD1|NA|TRBV7-9|TRBJ2-7
CASSPKLSGTAYEQYF
TGTGCCAGCAGCCCGAAACTGAGTGGGACAGCGTACGAGCAGTACTTC
>NA|NA|TRBV30|TRBJ1-4
CAWSVTGSSNEKLFF
TGTGCCTGGAGTGTTACAGGGTCCTCTAATGAAAAACTGTTTTTT
>NA|NA|TRBV13|TRBJ2-2
CASSSTTDRNTGELFF
TGTGCCAGCAGCTCCACAACGGACAGGAACACCGGGGAGCTGTTTTTT
>TRBD2|NA|TRBV9|TRBJ2-1
CASSVEGGPYNEQFF
TGTGCCAGCAGCGTTGAGGGAGGGCCCTACAATGAGCAGTTCTTC
>NA|NA|TRBV7-9|TRBJ2-3
CASSLFHDTQYF
TGTGCCAGCAGCTTATTTCACGATACGCAGTATTTT
>TRBD2|NA|TRBV9|TRBJ2-3
CASSVVGLAMKRADTQYF
TGTGCCAGCAGCGTTGTGGGACTAGCTATGAAGAGGGCAGATACGCAGTATTTT
>NA|NA|TRBV11-2|TRBJ2-7
CASSLDLSYEQYF
TGTGCCAGCAGCTTAGATCTCAGCTACGAGCAGTACTTC
>TRBD1|NA|TRBV7-9|TRBJ2-7
CASSEGQGVYEQYF
TGTGCCAGCAGCGAGGGACAGGGGGTTTACGAGCAGTACTTC
>NA|NA|TRBV7-8|TRBJ2-3
CASSPYVGTTDTQYF
TGTGCCAGCAGCCCCTACGTTGGGACCACAGATACGCAGTATTTT
>NA|NA|TRBV7-3|TRBJ1-1
CASSPTLIGIANTEAFF
TGTGCCAGCAGCCCCACCCTCATCGGAATCGCGAACACTGAAGCTTTCTTT
>NA|NA|TRBV19|TRBJ1-1
CASSSQIQGRDTEAFF
TGTGCCAGTAGTTCACAGATCCAGGGAAGGGACACTGAAGCTTTCTTT
>TRBD1|NA|TRBV7-9|TRBJ1-2
CASSSTGVGYGYTF
TGTGCCAGCAGCTCGACAGGGGTCGGCTATGGCTACACCTTC
>NA|once|TRBV25-1|TRBJ2-1
CASSELNLNNEQFF
TGTGCCAGCAGTGAACTCAACCTGAACAATGAGCAGTTCTTC